The clone carrying this TCR beta chain was seen once. This sample was included in a study of blood T cell repertoires in COVID-19. As for the study in general: The analysed material was cDNA or gDNA that came from T cells, B-cell-depleted T cells, or PBMCs.

Between the trimmed V and J ends, which lost 4 bases and 9 bases, there was a span of 16 bases. The V gene's germline CDR1 is MDHEN and CDR2 SYDVKM. This CDR3 has 14 residues. Assay used: immunoSEQ multiplex PCR; TCRdb lists only in-frame clones, some missing. The profile shows 150,000 to 200,000 clones, approximately 86% of them singletons. The source material was PBMCs or T cells enriched from blood (not recorded which). The V call is TRBV28, the J call TRBJ1-5; D may be TRBD1 (5 bases). This clonotype originated in a man aged 55 to 70 who had recovered from COVID-19. CDR3: CASSSSRTGGPQHF. The DNA for the CDR3 is TGTGCCAGCAGTTCCAGTCGGACCGGGGGGCCCCAGCATTTT.